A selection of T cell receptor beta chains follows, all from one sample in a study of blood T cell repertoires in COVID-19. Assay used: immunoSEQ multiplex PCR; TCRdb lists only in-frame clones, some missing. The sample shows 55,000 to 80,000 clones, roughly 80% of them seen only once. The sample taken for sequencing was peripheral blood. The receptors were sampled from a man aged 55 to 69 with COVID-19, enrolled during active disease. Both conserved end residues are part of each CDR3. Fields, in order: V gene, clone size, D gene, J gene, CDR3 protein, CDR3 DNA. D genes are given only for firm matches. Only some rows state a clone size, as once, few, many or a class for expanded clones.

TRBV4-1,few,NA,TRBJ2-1,CASRSLRGLTFF,TGCGCCAGCAGGTCTCTGCGGGGCTTGACGTTCTTC
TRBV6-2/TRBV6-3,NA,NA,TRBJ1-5,CASSYSRQVGQPQHF,TGTGCCAGCAGTTACTCGCGACAGGTAGGACAGCCCCAGCATTTT
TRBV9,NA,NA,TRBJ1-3,CASRGGGTGNTIYF,TGTGCCAGCAGGGGAGGGGGGACTGGAAACACCATATATTTT
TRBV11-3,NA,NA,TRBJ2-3,CASSSRVDTQYF,TGTGCCAGCAGCTCCAGGGTAGATACGCAGTATTTT
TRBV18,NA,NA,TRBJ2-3,CASSTRRTSTDTQYF,TGTGCCAGCTCAACCCGACGGACTAGCACAGATACGCAGTATTTT
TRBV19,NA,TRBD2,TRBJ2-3,CASSSTSGIPDTQYF,TGTGCCAGTAGTTCCACTAGCGGTATACCAGATACGCAGTATTTT
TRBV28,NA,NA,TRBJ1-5,CASRFLAVAVSNQPQHF,TGTGCCAGCAGATTCCTTGCGGTAGCAGTGAGCAATCAGCCCCAGCATTTT
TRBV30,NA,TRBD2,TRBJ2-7,CAWTHWEGVDEQYF,TGTGCCTGGACCCACTGGGAGGGAGTGGACGAGCAGTACTTC
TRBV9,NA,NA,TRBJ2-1,CASSVKTGGEQFF,TGTGCCAGCAGCGTGAAGACAGGAGGTGAGCAGTTCTTC
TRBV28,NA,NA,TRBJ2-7,CASSSTASSYEQYF,TGTGCCAGCAGTTCTACAGCAAGCTCCTACGAGCAGTACTTC
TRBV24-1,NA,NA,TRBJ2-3,CATSGGTSTDTQYF,TGTGCCACCAGTGGTGGGACTTCCACAGATACGCAGTATTTT
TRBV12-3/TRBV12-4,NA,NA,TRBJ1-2,CASSFQTGYGYTF,TGTGCCAGCAGTTTCCAAACCGGTTACGGCTACACCTTC
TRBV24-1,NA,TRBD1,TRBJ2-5,CATSDPGTEGETQYF,TGTGCCACCAGTGATCCCGGGACAGAGGGAGAGACCCAGTACTTC
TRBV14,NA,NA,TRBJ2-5,CASSLGRGGKTQYF,TGTGCCAGCAGCCTAGGACGGGGAGGCAAGACCCAGTACTTC
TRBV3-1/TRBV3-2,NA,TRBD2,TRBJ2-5,CASSQRASGLNF,TGTGCCAGCAGCCAACGAGCTAGCGGCTTAAACTTC
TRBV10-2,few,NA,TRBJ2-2,CASSGTSGGELFF,TGCGCCAGCAGTGGGACTTCGGGCGGGGAGCTGTTTTTT
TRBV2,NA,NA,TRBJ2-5,CASSLSGETQYF,TGTGCCAGCAGTCTTTCGGGGGAGACCCAGTACTTC
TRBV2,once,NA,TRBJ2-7,CASSEEYEQYF,TGTGCCAGCAGTGAGGAGTACGAGCAGTACTTC
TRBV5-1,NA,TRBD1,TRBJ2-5,CASSLGGTESSETQYF,TGCGCCAGCAGCTTGGGAGGGACAGAAAGTAGCGAGACCCAGTACTTC
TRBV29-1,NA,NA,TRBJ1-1,CSASGGGAEAFF,TGCAGTGCAAGTGGAGGTGGGGCTGAAGCTTTCTTT
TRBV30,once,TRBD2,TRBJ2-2,CAWGWTSGRRAGELFF,TGTGCCTGGGGTTGGACTAGCGGGAGACGGGCCGGGGAGCTGTTTTTT
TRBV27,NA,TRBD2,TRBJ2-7,CASSPRGGVREQYF,TGTGCCAGCAGTCCCCGGGGGGGGGTGAGGGAGCAGTACTTC
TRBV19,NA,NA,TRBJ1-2,CASIEDNHYGYTF,TGTGCCAGTATTGAGGACAATCATTATGGCTACACCTTC